The TCR beta chain under discussion was sequenced for a study of cytomegalovirus exposure and HLA in healthy donors. Study context: From donors who were HLA-typed, an early data release held 70 million to 90 million unique TCRs. General study results and limits: Across donors, most TCRs were seen rarely, yet some public ones were widespread. A later analysis linked 16,951 TCR beta sequences to HLA alleles at 0.05 false discovery rate.

V was pared by 6 bases and J by 9 bases, with 12 bases between. The germline CDR1 and CDR2 sequences are MDHEN and SYDVKM. This CDR3 has 12 amino acids. In the case of this clone: What it recognizes is unknown.

PCR involved 60 Vbeta and 13 Jbeta primers. Repertoires were generated with immunoSEQ multiplex PCR, while TCRdb's copy carries only in-frame clones and drops some. The repertoire holds 80,000 to 100,000 clones, roughly 70% seen once, with roughly 2.5% in the top ten. This chain connects TRBV28 to TRBJ2-4; possible D gene TRBD2, 7 bases. Sequencing was done on a sample of PBMCs. This receptor was obtained from a man aged 50 or older in good health and CMV-seronegative. The CDR3 nucleotides are TGTGCCAGCAGGACTAGGGGGGGCATTCAGTACTTC. This gives the protein CASRTRGGIQYF.